A selection of T cell receptor beta chains follows, all from one sample in a study of blood T cell repertoires in COVID-19. Libraries were prepared by immunoSEQ multiplex PCR; TCRdb keeps only in-frame clonotypes and omits some of them. The sample holds approximately 260,000 clones; roughly 80% are singletons and the top ten take about 4.3%. The sample was peripheral blood. All receptors derive from a man aged 55-75 years who had recovered from COVID-19. The CDR3 runs from the conserved cysteine through the conserved F or W. The D gene is left open where the match is weak. Some rows have no size entry. The others give once, few or many, or a class for an expanded clone.

clone_size j_call d_call v_call cdr3_aa cdr3_nt
NA TRBJ2-7 NA TRBV7-6 CASSGRETYEQYF TGTGCCAGCAGCGGCCGGGAAACCTACGAGCAGTACTTC
NA TRBJ1-5 NA TRBV7-2 CASSLVAGNSNQPQHF TGTGCCAGCAGCTTAGTCGCAGGGAACAGCAATCAGCCCCAGCATTTT
once TRBJ1-2 NA TRBV30 CAWTTSAANYGYTF TGTGCCTGGACTACCTCCGCTGCTAACTATGGCTACACCTTC
NA TRBJ1-5 NA TRBV15 CATSRWGFGQNQPQHF TGTGCCACCAGCAGGTGGGGGTTTGGACAGAATCAGCCCCAGCATTTT
NA TRBJ1-5 TRBD1 TRBV19 CASSIGTGGRQPQHF TGTGCCAGTAGTATAGGAACAGGGGGCAGGCAGCCCCAGCATTTT
NA TRBJ2-5 TRBD2 TRBV2 CASRKGLAEPQETQYF TGTGCCAGCAGAAAGGGACTAGCGGAACCTCAAGAGACCCAGTACTTC
NA TRBJ1-2 NA TRBV3-1/TRBV3-2 CASSQELLGYGYTF TGTGCCAGCAGCCAAGAGCTCCTAGGATATGGCTACACCTTC
NA TRBJ2-7 TRBD1 TRBV7-6 CASSSTGGDSYEQYF TGTGCCAGCAGCTCGACAGGGGGAGATTCCTACGAGCAGTACTTC
NA TRBJ2-5 NA TRBV25-1 CASSQLAGAQETQYF TGTGCCAGCAGTCAATTGGCGGGGGCACAAGAGACCCAGTACTTC
NA TRBJ2-7 NA TRBV11-2 CASSFILLGSSPYEQYF TGTGCCAGCAGCTTCATACTCCTAGGATCTTCGCCCTACGAGCAGTACTTC
NA TRBJ1-1 TRBD1 TRBV3-1/TRBV3-2 CASSPQGQLNTEAFF TGTGCCAGCAGCCCCCAGGGACAGTTGAACACTGAAGCTTTCTTT
once TRBJ1-3 NA TRBV30 CAWTPVGVGNTIYF TGTGCCTGGACCCCTGTCGGAGTTGGAAACACCATATATTTT
few TRBJ2-7 TRBD2 TRBV5-4 CASSARTSASYEQYF TGTGCCAGCAGCGCGAGGACTAGCGCCTCCTACGAGCAGTACTTC
NA TRBJ1-1 TRBD1 TRBV7-6 CASSLGEAGGGTEAFF TGTGCCAGCAGCTTAGGAGAGGCAGGGGGCGGCACTGAAGCTTTCTTT
NA TRBJ1-5 NA TRBV28 CASTDSNSNQPQHF TGTGCCAGCACGGACAGCAATAGCAATCAGCCCCAGCATTTT
NA TRBJ2-3 NA TRBV27 CASSFWQSSTDTQYF TGTGCCAGCAGTTTCTGGCAATCTAGCACAGATACGCAGTATTTT
NA TRBJ2-5 TRBD1 TRBV18 CASSPNPGGFSETQYF TGTGCCAGCTCACCAAACCCAGGGGGCTTCAGCGAGACCCAGTACTTC
NA TRBJ2-1 TRBD1 TRBV6-2/TRBV6-3 CASSLGQGAVGEQFF TGTGCCAGCAGCCTGGGACAGGGGGCGGTCGGCGAGCAGTTCTTC
NA TRBJ1-3 NA TRBV6-1 CASSDGGGGTGNTIYF TGTGCCAGCAGTGACGGTGGGGGGGGCACTGGAAACACCATATATTTT
NA TRBJ1-6 TRBD1 TRBV7-2 CASTSTGLYNSPLHF TGTGCCAGCACCTCGACAGGGCTCTATAATTCACCCCTCCACTTT
once TRBJ2-7 TRBD2 TRBV27 CASSALAGGPSGEQYF TGTGCCAGCAGTGCTCTAGCGGGAGGGCCCTCGGGCGAGCAGTACTTC
few TRBJ1-2 TRBD1 TRBV18 CASSLRQGDGYTF TGTGCCAGCTCACTCCGACAGGGAGATGGCTACACCTTC
NA TRBJ2-5 NA TRBV10-3 CAIRPGTRIYQETQYF TGTGCCATCAGACCAGGGACTCGTATATACCAAGAGACCCAGTACTTC
NA TRBJ2-2 NA TRBV2 CASSSERVNGELFF TGTGCCAGCAGCAGCGAGAGGGTTAACGGGGAGCTGTTTTTT
few TRBJ2-6 TRBD2 TRBV9 CASSPRTSGTGANVLTF TGTGCCAGCAGCCCCCGGACTAGCGGGACTGGGGCCAACGTCCTGACTTTC
NA TRBJ2-7 TRBD2 TRBV6-2/TRBV6-3 CASSSSGIYEQYF TGTGCCAGCAGTTCTAGCGGGATTTACGAGCAGTACTTC
NA TRBJ2-7 TRBD1 TRBV28 CASSPKSPGQGYGYEQYF TGTGCCAGCAGCCCTAAATCCCCGGGACAGGGGTATGGGTACGAGCAGTACTTC
NA TRBJ1-2 NA TRBV4-2 CASSQDTDGLYGYTF TGTGCCAGCAGCCAAGATACGGACGGACTCTATGGCTACACCTTC
once TRBJ1-5 NA TRBV28 CASSSTRRRNSNQPQHF TGTGCCAGCAGCTCCACTAGGAGACGAAATAGCAATCAGCCCCAGCATTTT
NA TRBJ1-5 TRBD1 TRBV7-9 CASSTGTGWVQPQHF TGTGCCAGCAGCACCGGGACAGGGTGGGTTCAGCCCCAGCATTTT
NA TRBJ2-7 TRBD1 TRBV6-5 CASTMDRGKNEQYF TGTGCCAGTACCATGGACAGGGGGAAGAACGAGCAGTACTTC
few TRBJ2-5 TRBD2 TRBV30 CAWTPGRGSSWETQYF TGTGCCTGGACCCCCGGGAGGGGATCAAGTTGGGAGACCCAGTACTTC
NA TRBJ1-5 NA TRBV6-5 CASKRRGNQPQHF TGTGCCAGCAAGAGGAGGGGCAATCAGCCCCAGCATTTT
NA TRBJ2-3 NA TRBV18 CASSHRATGATQYF TGTGCCAGCTCACATCGGGCCACGGGAGCCACGCAGTATTTT
NA TRBJ1-4 NA TRBV19 CASSIAQISGKKLFF TGTGCCAGTAGTATCGCGCAGATCAGCGGCAAAAAACTGTTTTTT
NA TRBJ1-4 NA TRBV27 CASSLAGINEKLFF TGTGCCAGCAGTTTAGCAGGGATTAATGAAAAACTGTTTTTT
NA TRBJ2-7 TRBD2 TRBV7-9 CASSLTPLRAGGPNEQYF TGTGCCAGCAGCTTAACCCCTCTTAGAGCGGGAGGGCCCAACGAGCAGTACTTC
NA TRBJ1-3 NA TRBV30 CAWKGGGNTIYF TGTGCCTGGAAAGGGGGTGGAAACACCATATATTTT
NA TRBJ2-2 NA TRBV5-1 CASSRGGLALNTGELFF TGCGCCAGCAGCCGCGGAGGGCTAGCGCTGAACACCGGGGAGCTGTTTTTT
NA TRBJ1-5 NA TRBV6-1 CASSEADSSNQPQHF TGTGCCAGCAGTGAAGCGGACAGCTCCAATCAGCCCCAGCATTTT
NA TRBJ2-5 NA TRBV15 CATSRGASQETQYF TGTGCCACCAGCAGAGGGGCCTCCCAAGAGACCCAGTACTTC
NA TRBJ2-1 NA TRBV12-5 CASGLQGSSYNEQFF TGTGCTAGTGGTTTGCAGGGGAGCTCCTACAATGAGCAGTTCTTC
NA TRBJ2-5 NA TRBV6-2/TRBV6-3 CASSPTPRDTETQYF TGTGCCAGCAGTCCAACACCCCGGGACACAGAGACCCAGTACTTC
once TRBJ2-5 NA TRBV19 CASSIGSVGAAKTQYF TGTGCCAGTAGTATAGGCTCCGTAGGAGCGGCGAAGACCCAGTACTTC
many TRBJ2-7 NA TRBV12-3/TRBV12-4 CASSWRSYEQYF TGTGCCAGCAGTTGGCGGAGCTACGAGCAGTACTTC
NA TRBJ2-7 NA TRBV6-2/TRBV6-3 CASSYLYEQYF TGTGCCAGCAGTTACCTCTACGAGCAGTACTTC
NA TRBJ1-4 TRBD1 TRBV11-2 CASSSDRGLPFEKLFF TGTGCCAGCAGCTCGGACAGGGGGTTACCTTTTGAAAAACTGTTTTTT
many TRBJ2-2 NA TRBV12-3/TRBV12-4 CASRNVVGELFF TGTGCCAGCAGAAACGTAGTGGGGGAGCTGTTTTTT
few TRBJ2-7 NA TRBV5-4 CASSLDLSYEQYF TGTGCCAGCAGCTTGGATTTGAGCTACGAGCAGTACTTC
NA TRBJ2-7 TRBD2 TRBV5-4 CASSEGTSRTYEQYF TGTGCCAGCAGCGAAGGGACTAGCCGAACCTACGAGCAGTACTTC